This T cell receptor (beta chain) was identified in a study of spatial heterogeneity in lung cancer. Study-level background: Detection consistently captured more beta-chain sequences than alpha-chain sequences.

Time point given: blood at routine non-recurrence follow-up after resection. Frozen PBMC, nontumor lung or tumor provided whole RNA, which was sequenced unsorted. This CDR3 is 16 amino acids long. Germline V gives CDR1 SGHRS, CDR2 YFSETQ. V shed 0 bases and J shed 3 bases, with 13 bases lying between them. Overall study results and limits: Resection saw ubiquitous expanded tumor TCRs appear in blood more than follow-up did.

Using its own MiXCR run on the 5' RACE reads, TCRdb lists one record per CDR3 protein. The sample gives roughly 120,000 distinct CDR3 sequences, 9% to 15% of which show up once; roughly 15% is in the top ten. This clonotype was seen a few times. Its target is unknown. This chain links TRBV5-1 with TRBJ1-3; D is uncertain. The specimen comprised PBMCs, sampled at follow-up. The origin of this receptor is a male donor with early-stage non-small cell lung cancer. The CDR3 protein is CASSLAGPGFGNTIYF. The DNA for the CDR3 is TGCGCCAGCAGCTTGGCCGGTCCGGGTTTTGGAAACACCATATATTTT.